This TCR beta chain was recovered during a study of cytomegalovirus exposure and HLA in healthy donors. Study outcomes and limitations: Cytomegalovirus-associated TCR beta chains were listed, numbering 150 to 200. Most TCR sequences were rare, but some public TCRs occurred in many donors. Immune exposure information available was restricted to CMV serostatus. Excluded were some V segments that proved indistinguishable, including TRBV6-2 and TRBV6-3.

Germline V lookup: CDR1 SNHLY, CDR2 FYNNEI. Between the trimmed V and J ends, which lost 2 bases and 11 bases, there was a span of 10 bases. The CDR3 is made up of 12 amino acids. Concerning this clone: Its cognate antigen is unknown.

PCR primers comprised 60 Vbeta and 13 Jbeta primers. Here immunoSEQ multiplex PCR was the method, and the copy in TCRdb shows in-frame clones only, minus some. The data hold about 200,000 clones, with 79% observed a single time. This chain connects TRBV2 to TRBJ2-1; D gene unclear. Material: PBMCs. The TCR originated in a woman aged 25 to 45 in good health and CMV-seropositive. Here the CDR3 reads CASSEFVGKQFF. The CDR3 DNA follows: TGTGCCAGCAGTGAATTCGTGGGCAAGCAGTTCTTC.